This T cell receptor (beta chain) was identified during a study of vaccination effects on CD4 cells after COVID-19. This clone was recorded a few times. Antigen unknown. With more than nine days of culture completed, CD4+ T cells were isolated. All study participants received two doses of BNT162b2 or mRNA-1273 vaccine. Half the medium was swapped for IL-2 medium on days 3 and 7. Trimming shortened V by 0 bases and J by 0 bases, and 6 bases separated the two germline ends. This CDR3 contains 15 residues. Germline CDR1 and CDR2: SNHLY and FYNNEI. Profiled with immunoSEQ multiplex PCR; TCRdb holds only in-frame clones, not every one. The table shows 66,000 or so clones, with around 70% occurring only once.

The rearrangement joins TRBV2 to TRBJ2-1, with D possibly TRBD2 on 5 matching bases. This receptor was taken from a human donor who received a COVID-19 vaccine. This specimen was CD4+ T cells from PBMCs cultured without peptide, taken after COVID-19 vaccination. The CDR3 DNA reads TGTGCCAGCAGTGAAGCAGGGAGCTCCTACAATGAGCAGTTCTTC. It codes for CASSEAGSSYNEQFF.